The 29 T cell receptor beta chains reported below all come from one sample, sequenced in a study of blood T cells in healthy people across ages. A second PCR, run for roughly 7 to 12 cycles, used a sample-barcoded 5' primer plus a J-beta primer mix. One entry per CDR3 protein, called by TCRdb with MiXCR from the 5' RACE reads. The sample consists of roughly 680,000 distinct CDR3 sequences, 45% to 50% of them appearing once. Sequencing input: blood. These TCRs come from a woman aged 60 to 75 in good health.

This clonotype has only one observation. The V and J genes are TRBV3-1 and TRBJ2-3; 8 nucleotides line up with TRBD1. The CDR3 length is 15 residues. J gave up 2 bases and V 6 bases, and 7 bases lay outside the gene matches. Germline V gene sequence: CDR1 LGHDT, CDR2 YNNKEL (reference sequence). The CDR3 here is CASSPRDRSTDTQYF. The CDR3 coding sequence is TGTGCCAGCAGTCCGCGGGACAGGTCCACAGATACGCAGTATTTT.

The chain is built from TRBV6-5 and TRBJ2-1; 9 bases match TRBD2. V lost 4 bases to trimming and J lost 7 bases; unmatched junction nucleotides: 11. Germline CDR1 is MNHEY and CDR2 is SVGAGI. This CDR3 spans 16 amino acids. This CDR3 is CASSLVAGGPANEQFF. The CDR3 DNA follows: TGTGCCAGCAGTTTGGTCGCGGGAGGGCCCGCTAATGAGCAGTTCTTC.

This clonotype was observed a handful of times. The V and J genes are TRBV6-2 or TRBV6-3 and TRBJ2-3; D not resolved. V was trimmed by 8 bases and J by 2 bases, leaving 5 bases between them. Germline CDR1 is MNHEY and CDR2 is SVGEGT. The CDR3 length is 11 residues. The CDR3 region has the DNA TGTGCCAGCGAGACCACAGATACGCAGTATTTT. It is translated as CASETTDTQYF.

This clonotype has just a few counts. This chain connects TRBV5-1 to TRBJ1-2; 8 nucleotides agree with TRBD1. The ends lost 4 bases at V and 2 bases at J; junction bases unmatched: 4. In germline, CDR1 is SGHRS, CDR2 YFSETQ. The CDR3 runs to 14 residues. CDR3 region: CASSAWTGNYGYTF. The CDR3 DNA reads TGCGCCAGCAGCGCCTGGACAGGGAACTATGGCTACACCTTC.

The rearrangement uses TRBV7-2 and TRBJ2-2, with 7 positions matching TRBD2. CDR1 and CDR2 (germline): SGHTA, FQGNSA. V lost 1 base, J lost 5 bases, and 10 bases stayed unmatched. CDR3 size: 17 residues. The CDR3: CASSLVVGGPGTGELFF. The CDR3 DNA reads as TGTGCCAGCAGCTTAGTTGTGGGAGGGCCTGGGACCGGGGAGCTGTTTTTT.

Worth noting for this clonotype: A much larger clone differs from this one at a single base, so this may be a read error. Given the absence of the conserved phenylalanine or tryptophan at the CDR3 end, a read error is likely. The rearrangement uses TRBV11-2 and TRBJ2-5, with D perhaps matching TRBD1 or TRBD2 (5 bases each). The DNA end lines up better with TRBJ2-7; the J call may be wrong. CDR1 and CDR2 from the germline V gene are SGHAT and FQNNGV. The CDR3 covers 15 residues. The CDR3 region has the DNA TGTGCCAGCAGCTTAGAGGGACCTTCGGGCTACGAGCAGTACTTG. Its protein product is CASSLEGPSGYEQYL.

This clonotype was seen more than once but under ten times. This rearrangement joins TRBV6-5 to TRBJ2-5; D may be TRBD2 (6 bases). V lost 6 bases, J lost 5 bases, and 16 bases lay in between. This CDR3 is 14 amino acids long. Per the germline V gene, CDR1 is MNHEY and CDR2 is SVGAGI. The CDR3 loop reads CASRRPAAGETQYF. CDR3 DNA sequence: TGTGCCAGCAGAAGACCAGCTGCGGGGGAGACCCAGTACTTC.

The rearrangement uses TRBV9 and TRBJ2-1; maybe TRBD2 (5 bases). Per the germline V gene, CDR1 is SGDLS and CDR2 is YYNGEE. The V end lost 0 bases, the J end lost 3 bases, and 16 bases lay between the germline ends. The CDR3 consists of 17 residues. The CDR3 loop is CASSVDPAGEFYNEQFF. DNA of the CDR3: TGTGCCAGCAGCGTAGATCCAGCCGGGGAGTTCTACAATGAGCAGTTCTTC.

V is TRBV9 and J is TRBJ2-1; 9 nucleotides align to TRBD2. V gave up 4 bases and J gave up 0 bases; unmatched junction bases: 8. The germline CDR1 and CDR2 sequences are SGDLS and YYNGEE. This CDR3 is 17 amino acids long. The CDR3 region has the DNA TGTGCCAGCAGCCCGCGACTAGCGGCCGTCTCCTACAATGAGCAGTTCTTC. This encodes CASSPRLAAVSYNEQFF.

The CDR3 reads CASSSDRGRGSGANVLTF. The CDR3 DNA reads TGTGCCAGCAGTTCTGACAGGGGGCGCGGTTCTGGGGCCAACGTCCTGACTTTC. This chain uses TRBV6-5 with TRBJ2-6, with TRBD1 identical over 10 bases. This CDR3 has 18 amino acids. The V segment lost 4 bases and the J segment 1 base; nucleotides outside the gene matches: 7. Germline CDR1 is MNHEY and CDR2 is SVGAGI.

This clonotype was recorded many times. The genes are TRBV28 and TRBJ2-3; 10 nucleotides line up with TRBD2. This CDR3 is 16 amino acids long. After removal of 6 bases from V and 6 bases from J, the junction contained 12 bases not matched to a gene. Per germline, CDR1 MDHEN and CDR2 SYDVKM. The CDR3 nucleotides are TGTGCCAGCAGCAGGGACGAGCGGGAGGGCCCTGATACGCAGTATTTT. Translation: CASSRDEREGPDTQYF.

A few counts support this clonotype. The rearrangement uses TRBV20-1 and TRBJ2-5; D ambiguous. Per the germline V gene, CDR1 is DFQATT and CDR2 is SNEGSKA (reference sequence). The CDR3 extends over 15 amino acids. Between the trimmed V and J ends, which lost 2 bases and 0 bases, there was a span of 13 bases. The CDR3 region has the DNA TGCAGTGCTAGACCTCTACGGAATAACCAAGAGACCCAGTACTTC. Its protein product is CSARPLRNNQETQYF.

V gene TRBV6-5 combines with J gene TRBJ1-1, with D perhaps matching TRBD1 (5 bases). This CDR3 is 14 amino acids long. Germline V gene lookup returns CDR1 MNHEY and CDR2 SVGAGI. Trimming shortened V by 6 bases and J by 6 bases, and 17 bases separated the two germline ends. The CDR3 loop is CASSPRGGWSEAFF. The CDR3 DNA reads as TGTGCCAGCAGCCCCCGGGGGGGATGGTCTGAAGCTTTCTTT.

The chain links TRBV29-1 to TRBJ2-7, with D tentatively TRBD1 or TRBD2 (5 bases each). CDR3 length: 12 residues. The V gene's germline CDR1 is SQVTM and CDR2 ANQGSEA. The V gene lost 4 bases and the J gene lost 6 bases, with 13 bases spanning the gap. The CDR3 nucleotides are TGCAGCGTTGGGGTGTGGGGGTCCGAGCAGTACTTC. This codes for CSVGVWGSEQYF.

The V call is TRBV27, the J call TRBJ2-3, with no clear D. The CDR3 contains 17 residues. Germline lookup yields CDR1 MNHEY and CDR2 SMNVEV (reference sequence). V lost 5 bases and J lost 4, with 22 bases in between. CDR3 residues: CASSLQAPDRTPDTQYF. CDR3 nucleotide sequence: TGTGCCAGCAGTCTCCAGGCTCCGGACCGAACTCCAGATACGCAGTATTTT.

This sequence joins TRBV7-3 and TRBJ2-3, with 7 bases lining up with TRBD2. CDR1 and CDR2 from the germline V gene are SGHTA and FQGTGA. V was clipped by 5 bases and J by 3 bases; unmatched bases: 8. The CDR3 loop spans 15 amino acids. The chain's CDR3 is CASSPGLVGTDTQYF. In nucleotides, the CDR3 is TGTGCCAGCAGCCCTGGACTAGTGGGGACAGATACGCAGTATTTT.

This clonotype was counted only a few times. CDR3: CASSLGEKETYEQYF. As DNA, the CDR3 is TGTGCCAGCAGCTTAGGGGAGAAGGAGACCTACGAGCAGTACTTC. J is TRBJ2-7 and V is TRBV7-2; D is possibly TRBD2 (5 bases). Germline V lookup: CDR1 SGHTA, CDR2 FQGNSA. The CDR3 consists of 15 residues. The ends were cut back, 1 base at V and 2 bases at J, with 12 bases in the middle. The entire variable domain, with the rest obtained from reference TRBV7-2 and TRBJ2-7, is as follows: GAGVSQSPSNKVTEKGKDVELRCDPISGHTALYWYRQSLGQGLEFLIYFQGNSAPDKSGLPSDRFSAERTGGSVSTLTIQRTQQEDSAVYLCASSLGEKETYEQYFGPGTRLTVT.

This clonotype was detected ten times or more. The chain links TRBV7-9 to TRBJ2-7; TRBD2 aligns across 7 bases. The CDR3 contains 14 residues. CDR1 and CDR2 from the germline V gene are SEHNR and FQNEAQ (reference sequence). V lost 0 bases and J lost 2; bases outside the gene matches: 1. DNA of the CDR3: TGTGCCAGCAGCTTAGCGGCGGGAGCCTACGAGCAGTACTTC. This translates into CASSLAAGAYEQYF. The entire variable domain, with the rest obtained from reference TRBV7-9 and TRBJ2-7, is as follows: DTGVSQNPRHKITKRGQNVTFRCDPISEHNRLYWYRQTLGQGPEFLTYFQNEAQLEKSRLLSDRFSAERPKGSFSTLEIQRTEQGDSAMYLCASSLAAGAYEQYFGPGTRLTVT.

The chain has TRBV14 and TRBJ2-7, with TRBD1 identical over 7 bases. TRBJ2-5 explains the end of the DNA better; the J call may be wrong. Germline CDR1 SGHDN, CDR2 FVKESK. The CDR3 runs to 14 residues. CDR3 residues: CASSPGQDRETQYF. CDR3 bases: TGTGCCAGCAGCCCCGGACAGGATCGGGAGACCCAGTACTTC.

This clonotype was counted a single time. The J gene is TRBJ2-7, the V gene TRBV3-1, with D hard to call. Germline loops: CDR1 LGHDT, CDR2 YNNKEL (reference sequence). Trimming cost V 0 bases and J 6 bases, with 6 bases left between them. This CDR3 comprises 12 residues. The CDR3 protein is CASSQDRSEQYF. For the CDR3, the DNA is TGTGCCAGCAGCCAAGATCGGAGCGAGCAGTACTTC.

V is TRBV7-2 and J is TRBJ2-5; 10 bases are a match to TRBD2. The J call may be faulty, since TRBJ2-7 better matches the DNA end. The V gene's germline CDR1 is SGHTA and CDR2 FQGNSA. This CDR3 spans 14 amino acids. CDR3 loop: CASSLTSGVCEQYF. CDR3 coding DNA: TGTGCCAGCAGCTTAACTAGCGGGGTCTGCGAGCAGTACTTC.

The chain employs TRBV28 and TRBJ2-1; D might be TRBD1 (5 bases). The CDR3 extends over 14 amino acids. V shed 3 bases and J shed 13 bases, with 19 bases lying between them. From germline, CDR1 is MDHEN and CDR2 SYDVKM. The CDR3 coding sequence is TGTGCCAGCAGTTTCCCTTCAGGGATCGCAGGCCAGTTCTTC. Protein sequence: CASSFPSGIAGQFF.

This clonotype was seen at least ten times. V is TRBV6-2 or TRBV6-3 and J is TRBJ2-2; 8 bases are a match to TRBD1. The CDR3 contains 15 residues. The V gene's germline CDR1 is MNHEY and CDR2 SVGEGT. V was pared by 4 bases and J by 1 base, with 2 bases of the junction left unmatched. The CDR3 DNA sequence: TGTGCCAGCAGTTCCGGGACAGGGAACACCGGGGAGCTGTTTTTT. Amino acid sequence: CASSSGTGNTGELFF.

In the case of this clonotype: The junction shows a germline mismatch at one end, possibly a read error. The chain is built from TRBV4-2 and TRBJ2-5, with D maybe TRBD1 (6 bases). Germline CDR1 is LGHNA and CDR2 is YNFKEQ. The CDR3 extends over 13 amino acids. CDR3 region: CTSSQLTGGEQYF. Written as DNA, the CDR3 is TGTACCAGCAGCCAGCTGACAGGTGGGGAGCAGTACTTC.

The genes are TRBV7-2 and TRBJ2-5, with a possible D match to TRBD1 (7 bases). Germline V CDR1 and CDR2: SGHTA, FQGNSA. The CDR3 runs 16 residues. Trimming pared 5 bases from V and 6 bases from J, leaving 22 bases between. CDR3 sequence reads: CASSAQSSGGTQTQYF. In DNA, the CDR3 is TGTGCCAGCAGCGCCCAGTCTTCAGGGGGGACACAGACCCAGTACTTC. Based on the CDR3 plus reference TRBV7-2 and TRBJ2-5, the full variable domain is GAGVSQSPSNKVTEKGKDVELRCDPISGHTALYWYRQSLGQGLEFLIYFQGNSAPDKSGLPSDRFSAERTGGSVSTLTIQRTQQEDSAVYLCASSAQSSGGTQTQYFGPGTRLLVL.

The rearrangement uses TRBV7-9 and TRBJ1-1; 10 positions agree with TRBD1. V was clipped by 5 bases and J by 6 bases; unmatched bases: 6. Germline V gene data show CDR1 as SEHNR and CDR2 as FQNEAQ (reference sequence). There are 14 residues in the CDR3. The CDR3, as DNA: TGTGCCAGCAGCCGGCCGGGACAGGGGTCTGAAGCTTTCTTT. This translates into CASSRPGQGSEAFF.

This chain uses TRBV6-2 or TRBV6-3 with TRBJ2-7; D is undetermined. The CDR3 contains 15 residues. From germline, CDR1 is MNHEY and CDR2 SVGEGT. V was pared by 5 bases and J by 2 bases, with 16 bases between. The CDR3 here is CASSPWRSLTYEQYF. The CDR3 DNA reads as TGTGCCAGCAGTCCCTGGCGGAGCCTGACCTACGAGCAGTACTTC.

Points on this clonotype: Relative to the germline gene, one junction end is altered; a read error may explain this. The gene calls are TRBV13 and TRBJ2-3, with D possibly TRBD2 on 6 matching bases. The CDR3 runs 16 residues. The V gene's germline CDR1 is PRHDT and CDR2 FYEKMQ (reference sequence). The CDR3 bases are TGCGCCAGCAGCTTAGTTCCGGGGGTGCGCACAGATACGCAGTATTTT. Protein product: CASSLVPGVRTDTQYF.

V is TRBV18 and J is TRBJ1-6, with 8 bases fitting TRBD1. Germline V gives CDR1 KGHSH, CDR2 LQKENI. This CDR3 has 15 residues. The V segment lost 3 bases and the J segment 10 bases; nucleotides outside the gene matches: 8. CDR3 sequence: CASSPTTGVPSPLHF. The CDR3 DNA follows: TGTGCCAGCTCACCGACGACAGGGGTACCGTCACCCCTCCACTTT.